These 27 T cell receptor beta chains were all obtained from the same sample, sequenced in a study of siplizumab effects on memory and regulatory T cells. The repertoire was sequenced with immunoSEQ multiplex PCR; TCRdb's copy has only in-frame clones and lacks some. The sample carries about 50,000 clones, less than 90% recorded once. Sequenced input: naive CD8+ T cells sorted from blood. All receptors come from a human donor in good health.

This clone was picked up a small number of times. V and J are TRBV14 and TRBJ2-2; D possibly uses TRBD1 or TRBD2 (5 bases each). V gave up 2 bases and J gave up 5 bases, with 6 bases separating them. This CDR3 is built from 13 residues. Germline-derived CDR1 and CDR2 are SGHDN and FVKESK. CDR3 nucleotide sequence: TGTGCCAGCAGCCAATGGGGGACCGGGGAGCTGTTTTTT. Translated, it gives CASSQWGTGELFF.

Turning to this clone: At one boundary the junction diverges from the germline segment, which might be a read error. J is TRBJ2-7 and V is TRBV6-1; the D gene is possibly TRBD2 (6 bases). Germline-derived CDR1 and CDR2 are MNHNS and SASEGT. The CDR3 length is 15 residues. The CDR3 sequence: CASSEGGGVSSEQYF. CDR3 DNA: TGTGCCAGCAGCGAGGGAGGAGGGGTATCCTCCGAGCAGTACTTC.

The V gene is TRBV9, the J gene TRBJ1-2, with 7 bases aligning to TRBD1. Losses at the gene ends were 4 bases for V and 5 bases for J; bases not matched to a gene: 5. CDR1 is SGDLS, CDR2 YYNGEE, per germline. This CDR3 has 13 residues. The DNA for the CDR3 is TGTGCCAGCAGCCCGGGACAGCCGTATGGCTACACCTTC. Amino acid sequence: CASSPGQPYGYTF.

This chain connects TRBV5-4 to TRBJ2-7; the D is unclear. Trimming stripped 3 bases from V and 3 bases from J, with 7 bases between. The germline CDR1 and CDR2 sequences are SGHNT and YYREEE (reference sequence). The CDR3 is made up of 12 amino acids. The CDR3 DNA reads TGTGCCAGCAGCTCTTCAGGCTACGAGCAGTACTTC. The encoded protein is CASSSSGYEQYF.

The chain is built from TRBV7-6 and TRBJ2-5; D not certain. The CDR3 sequence is 13 residues long. CDR1 SGHVS and CDR2 FNYEAQ come from the germline V gene. V dropped 4 bases and J dropped 3 bases, with 9 bases sitting between them. This chain's CDR3 is CASSSDLKETQYF. As DNA, the CDR3 is TGTGCCAGCAGCTCCGACCTTAAAGAGACCCAGTACTTC.

The rearrangement joins TRBV25-1 to TRBJ2-2, with TRBD2 matching 11 bases. The CDR3 is 16 amino acids. The germline CDR1 and CDR2 sequences are MGHDK and SYGVNS. The V segment lost 4 bases and the J segment 5 bases; nucleotides outside the gene matches: 6. CDR3 sequence (DNA): TGTGCCAGCAGTGGATCTAGCGGGAGGTGGACCGGGGAGCTGTTTTTT. Protein product: CASSGSSGRWTGELFF.

This chain links TRBV7-9 with TRBJ2-7; a possible D gene is TRBD1 (6 bases). Between the trimmed V and J ends, which lost 1 base and 2 bases, there was a span of 15 bases. The CDR3 extends over 16 amino acids. The V gene's germline CDR1 is SEHNR and CDR2 FQNEAQ (reference sequence). This chain's CDR3 is CASSLDRAGEPYEQYF. The CDR3 nucleotides read TGTGCCAGCAGCTTAGATCGAGCAGGGGAGCCCTACGAGCAGTACTTC.

This rearrangement joins TRBV6-6 to TRBJ2-7; tentatively, D is TRBD1 (5 bases). The CDR3 is 13 amino acids. V lost 5 bases and J lost 2, with 10 bases in between. Germline V CDR1 and CDR2: MNHNY, SVGAGI (reference sequence). The CDR3 DNA sequence: TGTGCCAGCAGTCGACAGACGACCTACGAGCAGTACTTC. Its protein is CASSRQTTYEQYF.

The J gene is TRBJ2-2, the V gene TRBV30; 11 positions agree with TRBD1. In germline, CDR1 is GTSNPN, CDR2 SVGIG (reference sequence). With 5 bases clipped from V and 7 bases from J, the junction kept 3 bases outside the gene matches. CDR3 length: 13 amino acids. The CDR3 nucleotides read TGTGCCTGGGGACAGGGGGCTAACGGGGAGCTGTTTTTT. Amino acids: CAWGQGANGELFF.

The chain links TRBV27 to TRBJ2-7; TRBD1 matches at 7 bases. This CDR3 has 13 amino acids. Germline CDR1 and CDR2: MNHEY and SMNVEV (reference sequence). Trimming removed 4 bases from V and 3 bases from J; junction bases left unmatched: 3. CDR3 nucleotide sequence: TGTGCCAGCAGTTGGGGGACAGACTACGAGCAGTACTTC. The encoded protein is CASSWGTDYEQYF.

The chain couples TRBV29-1 to TRBJ1-3; a possible D gene is TRBD1 (5 bases). Per germline, CDR1 SQVTM and CDR2 ANQGSEA. This CDR3 is built from 14 residues. V was cut by 0 bases and J by 2 bases, with 8 bases left in between. Here the CDR3 reads CSVEERGTGNTIYF. The CDR3 DNA follows: TGCAGCGTTGAAGAAAGGGGTACTGGAAACACCATATATTTT.

This clone has only a few counts. The chain has TRBV19 and TRBJ2-2; D remains unclear. The germline V gene has CDR1 LNHDA and CDR2 SQIVND (reference sequence). Trimming cost V 9 bases and J 5 bases, with 13 bases left between them. The CDR3 consists of 13 residues. The CDR3 sequence: CASQMGYTGELFF. In DNA, the CDR3 is TGTGCCAGCCAAATGGGTTATACCGGGGAGCTGTTTTTT.

The chain employs TRBV5-5 and TRBJ2-3, with unresolved D. The V and J ends lost 9 bases and 0 bases respectively, with 17 bases between them. Germline CDR1 SGHKS, CDR2 YYEKEE (reference sequence). The CDR3 spans 15 residues. CDR3 loop: CATRMGISSTDTQYF. The CDR3 nucleotides read TGTGCCACGCGCATGGGGATCTCTAGCACAGATACGCAGTATTTT.

The gene calls are TRBV6-4 and TRBJ2-6; D gene unclear. Germline V gene data show CDR1 as MRHNA and CDR2 as SNTAGT. The CDR3 is 14 residues long. Trimming stripped 5 bases from V and 3 bases from J, with 8 bases between. This CDR3 reads CASSLSIGANVLTF. CDR3 nucleotide sequence: TGTGCCAGCAGTCTCTCCATTGGGGCCAACGTCCTGACTTTC.

The rearrangement links TRBV5-4 to TRBJ1-2; D gene unclear. There are 13 residues in the CDR3. The germline CDR1 and CDR2 sequences are SGHNT and YYREEE (reference sequence). Trimming removed 3 bases from V and 6 bases from J, with 12 bases in between. This chain's CDR3 is CASSSIDGDGYTF. The CDR3 region has the DNA TGTGCCAGCAGCTCAATCGACGGAGATGGCTACACCTTC.

As DNA, the CDR3 is TGCAGCGCCGCTAGCGGGGGGAGCTCCTACAATGAGCAGTTCTTC. This gives the protein CSAASGGSSYNEQFF. The chain carries TRBV29-1 and TRBJ2-1, with 11 bases fitting TRBD2. Germline assignment: CDR1 SQVTM and CDR2 ANQGSEA. The CDR3 sequence is 15 residues long. V shed 7 bases, J shed 0 bases, and the junction held 5 bases outside the gene matches.

The rearrangement links TRBV4-1 to TRBJ2-5; 14 bases are a match to TRBD2. The trim removed 1 base at V and 2 bases at J, leaving 0 bases unmatched. The CDR3 sequence is 16 residues long. CDR1 and CDR2 from the germline V gene are MGHRA and YSYEKL. The CDR3 DNA reads as TGCGCCAGCAGCCAAGGACTAGCGGGGGGGCAAGAGACCCAGTACTTC. Its translation is CASSQGLAGGQETQYF.

The chain couples TRBV2 to TRBJ1-1; the D is unclear. CDR3 length equals 12 residues. V shed 4 bases and J shed 0 bases, with 3 bases lying between them. The germline V gene encodes CDR1 SNHLY and CDR2 FYNNEI. In nucleotides, the CDR3 is TGTGCCAGCAGTGCCTTGAACACTGAAGCTTTCTTT. Translation gives CASSALNTEAFF.

The rearrangement links TRBV19 to TRBJ2-1, with D hard to call. This CDR3 region has 13 residues. CDR1 and CDR2 from the germline V gene are LNHDA and SQIVND (reference sequence). Deletions cut 3 bases from V and 6 bases from J, with 9 bases between. CDR3 region: CASSIGMANEQFF. CDR3 coding DNA: TGTGCCAGTAGTATCGGAATGGCCAATGAGCAGTTCTTC.

This rearrangement joins TRBV18 to TRBJ2-1; 8 bases line up with TRBD1. J was trimmed by 0 bases and V by 6 bases; bases with no gene match: 4. The CDR3 covers 15 residues. The germline V gene has CDR1 KGHSH and CDR2 LQKENI. For the CDR3, the DNA is TGTGCCAGCTCCAATACAGGGGGCTCCTACAATGAGCAGTTCTTC. Translating gives CASSNTGGSYNEQFF.

This clone was detected only once. The chain couples TRBV6-1 to TRBJ1-2; no definite D call. V was cut by 2 bases and J by 4 bases, with 11 bases left in between. CDR1 and CDR2 (germline): MNHNS, SASEGT. The CDR3 spans 14 residues. The CDR3 bases are TGTGCCAGCAGTGAATGGAAGTTTAGCTATGGCTACACCTTC. This gives the protein CASSEWKFSYGYTF.

The chain carries TRBV27 and TRBJ1-1; D is uncertain. Germline CDR1 MNHEY, CDR2 SMNVEV (reference sequence). The V and J ends lost 2 bases and 1 base respectively, with 5 bases between them. CDR3 length: 13 amino acids. The CDR3 spells CASSLIGNTEAFF. The CDR3 DNA reads as TGTGCCAGCAGTTTAATCGGGAACACTGAAGCTTTCTTT.

CDR3 region: CASSLVPYIGNTIYF. The CDR3 DNA reads as TGTGCCAGCAGCTTAGTTCCGTATATTGGAAACACCATATATTTT. V is TRBV7-9 and J is TRBJ1-3; no reliable D call. Germline V CDR1 and CDR2: SEHNR, FQNEAQ (reference sequence). V was shortened by 1 base and J by 3 bases, with 10 bases between the two germline ends. The CDR3 length is 15 residues.

This chain uses TRBV5-4 with TRBJ2-7; D possibly matches TRBD1 or TRBD2 (5 bases each). CDR1 SGHNT and CDR2 YYREEE come from the germline V gene (reference sequence). Trimming took off 2 bases at V and 6 bases at J, with 15 bases between the two ends. CDR3 length equals 14 residues. CDR3 sequence (DNA): TGTGCCAGCAGCTTTTATGGGGGAAAGGGCGAGCAGTACTTC. This translates into CASSFYGGKGEQYF. The full variable domain, with the rest looked up from reference TRBV5-4 and TRBJ2-7, is ETGVTQSPTHLIKTRGQQVTLRCSSQSGHNTVSWYQQALGQGPQFIFQYYREEENGRGNFPPRFSGLQFPNYSSELNVNALELDDSALYLCASSFYGGKGEQYFGPGTRLTVT.

This clone came up a few times. The chain joins TRBV5-6 to TRBJ1-6; D possibly corresponds to TRBD1 (5 bases). The germline CDR1 and CDR2 sequences are SGHDT and YYEEEE. The CDR3 spans 15 residues. Trimming shortened V by 0 bases and J by 13 bases, and 17 bases separated the two germline ends. The CDR3 region has the DNA TGTGCCAGCAGCTTGGCAGGGTGGCAGTCGGGTCCCCTCCACTTT. Protein sequence: CASSLAGWQSGPLHF. Based on the CDR3 plus reference TRBV5-6 and TRBJ1-6, the full variable domain is DAGVTQSPTHLIKTRGQQVTLRCSPKSGHDTVSWYQQALGQGPQFIFQYYEEEERQRGNFPDRFSGHQFPNYSSELNVNALLLGDSALYLCASSLAGWQSGPLHFGNGTRLTVT.

The chain employs TRBV4-1 and TRBJ2-1, with 9 bases lining up with TRBD2. The CDR3 length is 18 residues. Per the germline V gene, CDR1 is MGHRA and CDR2 is YSYEKL. The junction had 15 bases not matched to a gene; V was cut back by 5 bases and J by 4 bases. This chain's CDR3 is CASSAKREEVMWYNEQFF. CDR3 DNA: TGCGCCAGCAGCGCCAAGCGGGAGGAGGTCATGTGGTACAATGAGCAGTTCTTC.

This chain uses TRBV15 with TRBJ2-5, with D maybe TRBD1 (5 bases). Matching the DNA end better, TRBJ2-7 makes the J call doubtful. In germline, CDR1 is LNHNV, CDR2 YYDKDF (reference sequence). There are 12 residues in the CDR3. CDR3 region: CATSIVGAEQYF. The CDR3 DNA sequence: TGTGCCACCAGCATAGTAGGGGCCGAGCAGTACTTC.